A selection of T cell receptor beta chains follows, all from one sample in a study of blood T cell repertoires in COVID-19. Using immunoSEQ multiplex PCR, the repertoire was profiled, and TCRdb retains in-frame clones only, with some absent. Of about 64,000 clones in the sample, 70% to 90% are singletons; the top ten hold approximately 3.5%. Material: peripheral blood. The receptors originated from a man in his 70s with acute or convalescent COVID-19. Each CDR3 is given with its conserved first and last residue. The order of the fields is D gene, J gene, clone size, V gene, CDR3 protein, CDR3 DNA. The D gene is left open where the match is weak. Where a row states a size, it is once, few, many or the class of an expanded clone; other rows omit it.

d_gene: TRBD2
j_gene: TRBJ2-7
abundance: few
v_gene: TRBV4-3
CDR3aa: CASRSKRGPNYEQYF
CDR3nt: TGCGCCAGCAGGTCAAAGCGGGGGCCCAACTACGAGCAGTACTTC

d_gene: TRBD2
j_gene: TRBJ2-2
abundance: .
v_gene: TRBV5-1
CDR3aa: CASSQGTSGGMNTGELFF
CDR3nt: TGCGCCAGCAGCCAAGGGACTAGCGGGGGGATGAACACCGGGGAGCTGTTTTTT

d_gene: .
j_gene: TRBJ1-6
abundance: .
v_gene: TRBV28
CDR3aa: CASSFSEGLRGNSPLHF
CDR3nt: TGTGCCAGCAGTTTCTCGGAGGGGCTCCGAGGAAATTCACCCCTCCACTTT

d_gene: .
j_gene: TRBJ2-4
abundance: .
v_gene: TRBV14
CDR3aa: CASSQALGRGSGKNIQYF
CDR3nt: TGTGCCAGCAGCCAAGCCTTAGGCCGGGGGAGCGGCAAAAACATTCAGTACTTC

d_gene: TRBD1
j_gene: TRBJ1-2
abundance: .
v_gene: TRBV28
CDR3aa: CASSGTVRIYGYTF
CDR3nt: TGTGCCAGCAGTGGGACAGTTCGGATCTATGGCTACACCTTC

d_gene: .
j_gene: TRBJ1-4
abundance: .
v_gene: TRBV19
CDR3aa: CASKFRELNEKLFF
CDR3nt: TGTGCCAGTAAATTCCGGGAGCTGAATGAAAAACTGTTTTTT

d_gene: .
j_gene: TRBJ1-4
abundance: .
v_gene: TRBV3-1/TRBV3-2
CDR3aa: CASSQTPATDEKLFF
CDR3nt: TGTGCCAGCAGCCAGACCCCGGCGACAGACGAAAAACTGTTTTTT

d_gene: TRBD2
j_gene: TRBJ2-7
abundance: few
v_gene: TRBV2
CDR3aa: CASSSSGGPKYF
CDR3nt: TGTGCCAGCAGCTCTAGCGGGGGCCCTAAGTACTTC

d_gene: .
j_gene: TRBJ2-6
abundance: .
v_gene: TRBV19
CDR3aa: CASSPRGVTGANVLTF
CDR3nt: TGTGCCAGTAGTCCCAGGGGGGTGACTGGGGCCAACGTCCTGACTTTC

d_gene: TRBD1
j_gene: TRBJ1-6
abundance: .
v_gene: TRBV28
CDR3aa: CASRGTDYNSPLHF
CDR3nt: TGTGCCAGCAGGGGGACAGATTATAATTCACCCCTCCACTTT

d_gene: TRBD1
j_gene: TRBJ1-5
abundance: .
v_gene: TRBV19
CDR3aa: CASSIARQGGGSNQPQHF
CDR3nt: TGTGCCAGTAGTATAGCCCGCCAGGGGGGTGGGAGCAATCAGCCCCAGCATTTT

d_gene: TRBD2
j_gene: TRBJ2-7
abundance: .
v_gene: TRBV5-1
CDR3aa: CASSLDPSGGAIVYEQYF
CDR3nt: TGCGCCAGCAGCTTGGATCCCAGCGGGGGGGCTATTGTCTACGAGCAGTACTTC

d_gene: .
j_gene: TRBJ1-2
abundance: once
v_gene: TRBV7-2
CDR3aa: CASRPQEGRYGYTF
CDR3nt: TGTGCCAGCAGACCCCAGGAGGGACGCTATGGCTACACCTTC

d_gene: TRBD2
j_gene: TRBJ2-3
abundance: few
v_gene: TRBV7-8
CDR3aa: CASSLAGQGLAGTGDTQYF
CDR3nt: TGTGCCAGCAGCTTAGCGGGGCAGGGCCTAGCGGGGACGGGAGATACGCAGTATTTT

d_gene: .
j_gene: TRBJ1-5
abundance: .
v_gene: TRBV10-1
CDR3aa: CASSDDPQSQPQHF
CDR3nt: TGCGCCAGCAGTGACGATCCCCAAAGCCAGCCCCAGCATTTT

d_gene: .
j_gene: TRBJ1-1
abundance: .
v_gene: TRBV7-3
CDR3aa: CASSLTGTEAFF
CDR3nt: TGTGCCAGCAGCTTAACCGGCACTGAAGCTTTCTTT

d_gene: TRBD1
j_gene: TRBJ2-5
abundance: .
v_gene: TRBV29-1
CDR3aa: CSVLFASGGDRGLIQETQYF
CDR3nt: TGCAGCGTTTTATTTGCCTCAGGTGGGGACAGGGGACTCATCCAAGAGACCCAGTACTTC

d_gene: TRBD1
j_gene: TRBJ1-1
abundance: .
v_gene: TRBV6-2/TRBV6-3
CDR3aa: CASSYSTGKLSEAFF
CDR3nt: TGTGCCAGCAGTTACTCGACAGGGAAATTGTCTGAAGCTTTCTTT

d_gene: TRBD1
j_gene: TRBJ1-1
abundance: .
v_gene: TRBV7-3
CDR3aa: CASSLRPDRAEAFF
CDR3nt: TGTGCCAGCAGCTTAAGGCCCGACAGGGCTGAAGCTTTCTTT

d_gene: .
j_gene: TRBJ2-7
abundance: .
v_gene: TRBV27
CDR3aa: CASSLEKGVGSYEQYF
CDR3nt: TGTGCCAGCAGTTTAGAAAAGGGGGTCGGCTCCTACGAGCAGTACTTC

d_gene: .
j_gene: TRBJ2-7
abundance: .
v_gene: TRBV9
CDR3aa: CASIPEGLSSTSEQYF
CDR3nt: TGTGCCAGCATCCCAGAAGGCCTGAGCTCCACTAGCGAGCAGTACTTC

d_gene: TRBD2
j_gene: TRBJ2-3
abundance: .
v_gene: TRBV9
CDR3aa: CASSPTPGRSDTQYF
CDR3nt: TGTGCCAGCAGCCCGACCCCCGGGAGGTCAGATACGCAGTATTTT

d_gene: TRBD2
j_gene: TRBJ2-2
abundance: .
v_gene: TRBV19
CDR3aa: CASSGDYRTGELFF
CDR3nt: TGTGCCAGTAGTGGGGACTACCGCACCGGGGAGCTGTTTTTT

d_gene: .
j_gene: TRBJ2-3
abundance: .
v_gene: TRBV15
CDR3aa: CATSRVTNTDTQYF
CDR3nt: TGTGCCACCAGCAGAGTAACTAACACAGATACGCAGTATTTT

d_gene: .
j_gene: TRBJ2-1
abundance: .
v_gene: TRBV6-5
CDR3aa: CASSSSRTETNNEQFF
CDR3nt: TGTGCCAGCAGTTCCTCCCGGACAGAAACCAACAATGAGCAGTTCTTC

d_gene: .
j_gene: TRBJ2-7
abundance: .
v_gene: TRBV11-3
CDR3aa: CASSLELGAEQYF
CDR3nt: TGTGCCAGCAGCTTAGAATTGGGGGCAGAGCAGTACTTC

d_gene: TRBD1
j_gene: TRBJ1-3
abundance: .
v_gene: TRBV12-5
CDR3aa: CASGLFTGGSGNTIYF
CDR3nt: TGTGCTAGTGGTTTGTTTACAGGGGGCTCTGGAAACACCATATATTTT

d_gene: TRBD2
j_gene: TRBJ2-5
abundance: .
v_gene: TRBV28
CDR3aa: CASSFGGEPQVYLETQYF
CDR3nt: TGTGCCAGCAGTTTCGGGGGGGAACCTCAAGTATATCTCGAGACCCAGTACTTC

d_gene: .
j_gene: TRBJ2-7
abundance: .
v_gene: TRBV5-1
CDR3aa: CASSLAVTSYEQYF
CDR3nt: TGCGCCAGCAGCTTGGCAGTCACCTCCTACGAGCAGTACTTC

d_gene: .
j_gene: TRBJ1-3
abundance: .
v_gene: TRBV27
CDR3aa: CASSPMAGNTIYF
CDR3nt: TGTGCCAGCAGTCCAATGGCTGGCAACACCATATATTTT

d_gene: TRBD1
j_gene: TRBJ1-3
abundance: once
v_gene: TRBV10-1
CDR3aa: CARTGVSGNTIYF
CDR3nt: TGCGCCAGGACAGGGGTCTCTGGAAACACCATATATTTT

d_gene: .
j_gene: TRBJ2-7
abundance: .
v_gene: TRBV2
CDR3aa: CASSGVGVLSYEQYF
CDR3nt: TGTGCCAGCAGTGGGGTCGGGGTCCTCTCCTACGAGCAGTACTTC

d_gene: .
j_gene: TRBJ2-7
abundance: .
v_gene: TRBV27
CDR3aa: CASSRTARVHEQYF
CDR3nt: TGTGCCAGCTCCCGGACAGCCCGGGTCCACGAGCAGTACTTC

d_gene: .
j_gene: TRBJ1-2
abundance: .
v_gene: TRBV6-5
CDR3aa: CASSYSGAVYGYTF
CDR3nt: TGTGCCAGCAGTTACTCGGGGGCAGTCTATGGCTACACCTTC

d_gene: .
j_gene: TRBJ2-2
abundance: .
v_gene: TRBV5-6
CDR3aa: CASSLTMGGRRTGELFF
CDR3nt: TGTGCCAGCAGCTTGACTATGGGAGGTCGGAGAACCGGGGAGCTGTTTTTT

d_gene: TRBD1
j_gene: TRBJ2-4
abundance: .
v_gene: TRBV4-2
CDR3aa: CASSPGTGRDGDIQYF
CDR3nt: TGTGCCAGCAGCCCCGGGACAGGGAGGGATGGGGACATTCAGTACTTC

d_gene: .
j_gene: TRBJ1-1
abundance: .
v_gene: TRBV7-9
CDR3aa: CASSWSTGGNTEAFF
CDR3nt: TGTGCCAGCAGCTGGTCTACCGGTGGGAACACTGAAGCTTTCTTT

d_gene: .
j_gene: TRBJ2-5
abundance: .
v_gene: TRBV5-1
CDR3aa: CASSSLRIGGETQYF
CDR3nt: TGCGCCAGCAGCTCCCTTCGCATCGGCGGAGAGACCCAGTACTTC

d_gene: .
j_gene: TRBJ1-5
abundance: .
v_gene: TRBV10-3
CDR3aa: CAIRGGASNQPQHF
CDR3nt: TGTGCCATCAGGGGAGGGGCTTCAAATCAGCCCCAGCATTTT

d_gene: .
j_gene: TRBJ2-2
abundance: .
v_gene: TRBV18
CDR3aa: CASSPEVVTGELFF
CDR3nt: TGTGCCAGCTCACCAGAGGTCGTAACCGGGGAGCTGTTTTTT

d_gene: .
j_gene: TRBJ1-1
abundance: once
v_gene: TRBV6-5
CDR3aa: CATYPGQMNTEAFF
CDR3nt: TGTGCCACCTACCCGGGACAAATGAACACTGAAGCTTTCTTT

d_gene: .
j_gene: TRBJ2-1
abundance: .
v_gene: TRBV19
CDR3aa: CASSMGLYNEQFF
CDR3nt: TGTGCCAGTAGTATGGGCCTCTACAATGAGCAGTTCTTC